The rows below give T cell receptor beta chains drawn from one sample of a study of T cells in Graves' hyperthyroidism and ophthalmopathy. MiXCR, run by TCRdb on the multiplex PCR reads, gives a single entry per CDR3 protein. The sample records about 290,000 distinct CDR3 sequences, roughly 15% being singletons. The sequenced material came from blood. The receptors originated from a woman in her thirties or forties with Graves' hyperthyroidism. Both conserved end residues are part of each CDR3. D genes are given only for firm matches. Where a row states a size, it is once, few, many or the class of an expanded clone; other rows omit it.

J: TRBJ2-3
size: many
V: TRBV12-3/TRBV12-4
D: -
DNA: TGTGCCAGCAGTTCGCCCCCAGAGGCAGATACGCAGTATTTT
CDR3: CASSSPPEADTQYF

J: TRBJ2-1
size: few
V: TRBV4-1
D: TRBD2
DNA: TGCGCCAGCAGCCGGGGGACTAGCGGTTTCTCCTACAATGAGCAGTTCTTC
CDR3: CASSRGTSGFSYNEQFF

J: TRBJ2-5
size: many
V: TRBV2
D: TRBD1
DNA: TGTGCCAGCAGTGGTGAGCCCAGGGGGCTAGAGACCCAGTACTTC
CDR3: CASSGEPRGLETQYF

J: TRBJ2-1
size: -
V: TRBV14
D: -
DNA: TGTGCCAGCAGCCGCCCAGGGGGGGACAGGCAGCAGTTCTTC
CDR3: CASSRPGGDRQQFF

J: TRBJ2-3
size: many
V: TRBV6-1
D: TRBD1
DNA: TGTGCCAGCAGTTTAAAAGGACAGGGAAACACAGATACGCAGTATTTT
CDR3: CASSLKGQGNTDTQYF

J: TRBJ1-1
size: many
V: TRBV5-5
D: TRBD1
DNA: TGTGCCAGCAGCCCGGGGACAGGCATGAACACTGAAGCTTTCTTT
CDR3: CASSPGTGMNTEAFF

J: TRBJ2-7
size: many
V: TRBV19
D: TRBD1
DNA: TGTGCCAGTAGCCTCGGACAGGCAATCGGAGAGCAGTACTTC
CDR3: CASSLGQAIGEQYF

J: TRBJ2-2
size: -
V: TRBV5-1
D: -
DNA: TGCGCCAGCAGTCAACCCATGGGCGCAGCGAACACCGGGGAGCTGTTTTTT
CDR3: CASSQPMGAANTGELFF

J: TRBJ1-1
size: many
V: TRBV6-1
D: -
DNA: TGTGCCAGCAGTGCCCGACGGGAGAACACTGAAGCTTTCTTT
CDR3: CASSARRENTEAFF

J: TRBJ1-4
size: many
V: TRBV18
D: -
DNA: TGTGCCAGCTCAGTGGACATGTATGAAAAACTGTTTTTT
CDR3: CASSVDMYEKLFF

J: TRBJ1-1
size: many
V: TRBV25-1
D: -
DNA: TGTGCCAGCAGAGGGCAGAACACTGAAGCTTTCTTT
CDR3: CASRGQNTEAFF